These 23 T cell receptor beta chains came from one sample sequenced in a study of blood T cell repertoires in COVID-19. Only in-frame clones appear in the TCRdb table, and some are missing; sequencing was by immunoSEQ multiplex PCR. Altogether some 200,000 clones are present, 70% to 85% being singletons, with the ten largest covering about 8.3%. The sample taken for sequencing was peripheral blood. Receptors originate from a woman older than 75 with COVID-19, enrolled during active disease.

The rearrangement joins TRBV7-2 to TRBJ2-7; weak D call: TRBD1 (6 bases). V dropped 5 bases and J dropped 3 bases, with 11 bases sitting between them. This CDR3 contains 13 residues. Germline V gives CDR1 SGHTA, CDR2 FQGNSA. CDR3 sequence reads: CASSLGQFYEQYF. For the CDR3, the DNA is TGTGCCAGCAGCCTCGGACAGTTCTACGAGCAGTACTTC.

The chain is built from TRBV6-5 and TRBJ1-3, with a weak D call TRBD1 (6 bases). The CDR3 consists of 13 residues. V was pared by 2 bases and J by 8 bases, with 10 bases between. Per germline, CDR1 MNHEY and CDR2 SVGAGI. CDR3 sequence reads: CASSYGQLDTIYF. The CDR3 DNA reads as TGTGCCAGCAGTTACGGACAGTTAGACACCATATATTTT.

This clone is a singleton in its sample. The chain employs TRBV19 and TRBJ2-1; D is unresolved. Per germline, CDR1 LNHDA and CDR2 SQIVND (reference sequence). The CDR3 has 15 residues. V was pared by 7 bases and J by 2 bases, with 15 bases between. The CDR3 loop is CASTQSRGTYNEQFF. The CDR3 DNA sequence: TGTGCCAGTACCCAATCCCGAGGAACCTACAATGAGCAGTTCTTC.

The CDR3 sequence: CASSPGLGEQYF. CDR3 coding DNA: TGTGCCAGCTCACCAGGGCTTGGCGAGCAGTACTTC. The rearrangement links TRBV18 to TRBJ2-7; unclear D gene. Germline CDR1 reads KGHSH; CDR2 reads LQKENI. The germline V and J ends were trimmed by 2 bases and 6 bases, with 8 bases remaining between them. The CDR3 totals 12 residues. Drawing the rest from reference TRBV18 and TRBJ2-7, the complete variable domain is NAGVMQNPRHLVRRRGQEARLRCSPMKGHSHVYWYRQLPEEGLKFMVYLQKENIIDESGMPKERFSAEFPKEGPSILRIQQVVRGDSAAYFCASSPGLGEQYFGPGTRLTVT.

The rearrangement links TRBV5-1 to TRBJ1-4; TRBD1 aligns across 8 bases. The CDR3 spans 14 residues. V trimming: 3 bases; J trimming: 8 bases; junction bases outside the gene matches: 6. CDR1 SGHRS and CDR2 YFSETQ come from the germline V gene. Here the CDR3 reads CASSSGQGAEKLFF. The CDR3 nucleotides read TGCGCCAGCAGCTCCGGACAGGGAGCGGAAAAACTGTTTTTT.

This clone showed up just a few times. The chain has TRBV7-2 and TRBJ2-5, with unresolved D. Germline CDR1 reads SGHTA; CDR2 reads FQGNSA. The CDR3 totals 15 residues. The V end lost 0 bases, the J end lost 0 bases, and 8 bases lay between the germline ends. CDR3: CASSLASLNQETQYF. The CDR3 nucleotides are TGTGCCAGCAGCTTAGCGAGTTTGAACCAAGAGACCCAGTACTTC.

The rearrangement uses TRBV7-3 and TRBJ1-1, with TRBD1 identical over 7 bases. Trimming took 5 bases from V and 1 from J; bases not matched to a gene: 4. Per germline, CDR1 SGHTA and CDR2 FQGTGA. The CDR3 is 14 amino acids. In nucleotides, the CDR3 is TGTGCCAGCAGCCCCCAGGGGGGGAACACTGAAGCTTTCTTT. As protein: CASSPQGGNTEAFF.

The chain links TRBV15 to TRBJ2-1; 11 bases fit TRBD2. CDR1 LNHNV and CDR2 YYDKDF come from the germline V gene (reference sequence). The CDR3 extends over 16 amino acids. Trimming removed 1 base from V and 6 bases from J; junction bases left unmatched: 5. CDR3: CATSRGELAGGNEQFF. CDR3 nucleotide sequence: TGTGCCACCAGCAGAGGTGAGCTAGCGGGAGGCAATGAGCAGTTCTTC.

The chain uses TRBV18 and TRBJ2-7; a weak D match, TRBD2 (6 bases). There are 13 residues in the CDR3. Per the germline V gene, CDR1 is KGHSH and CDR2 is LQKENI. Deletions cut 2 bases from V and 9 bases from J, with 14 bases between. The CDR3 bases are TGTGCCAGCTCACCAGACGGGTTGGAGGGGCAGTACTTC. It specifies CASSPDGLEGQYF. Combining the CDR3 with reference TRBV18 and TRBJ2-7 gives the whole variable domain NAGVMQNPRHLVRRRGQEARLRCSPMKGHSHVYWYRQLPEEGLKFMVYLQKENIIDESGMPKERFSAEFPKEGPSILRIQQVVRGDSAAYFCASSPDGLEGQYFGPGTRLTVT.

This clone was seen only once. The chain uses TRBV2 and TRBJ2-1; 7 nucleotides match TRBD1. Germline-derived CDR1 and CDR2 are SNHLY and FYNNEI. The CDR3 consists of 14 residues. J was trimmed by 0 bases and V by 7 bases; bases with no gene match: 3. The DNA of the CDR3 is TGTGCCAGCACTTGGGACAGCTCCTACAATGAGCAGTTCTTC. This translates into CASTWDSSYNEQFF. Combining the CDR3 with reference TRBV2 and TRBJ2-1 gives the whole variable domain EPEVTQTPSHQVTQMGQEVILRCVPISNHLYFYWYRQILGQKVEFLVSFYNNEISEKSEIFDDQFSVERPDGSNFTLKIRSTKLEDSAMYFCASTWDSSYNEQFFGPGTRLTVL.

This clone turned up a few times. The chain recombines TRBV7-2 with TRBJ1-6; 7 nucleotides line up with TRBD1. The germline gives CDR1 SGHTA, CDR2 FQGNSA. The V segment lost 5 bases and the J segment 7 bases; nucleotides outside the gene matches: 8. The CDR3 consists of 15 residues. Here the CDR3 reads CASSPYRGQNSPLHF. Written as DNA, the CDR3 is TGTGCCAGCAGCCCGTACAGGGGTCAGAATTCACCCCTCCACTTT.

The rearrangement uses TRBV6-5 and TRBJ1-6, with TRBD1 matching 7 bases. The germline CDR1 and CDR2 sequences are MNHEY and SVGAGI. J was trimmed by 5 bases and V by 8 bases; bases with no gene match: 9. The CDR3 has 15 amino acids. The CDR3 sequence is CASLNRGRDNSPLHF. Written as DNA, the CDR3 is TGTGCCAGCCTGAACAGGGGCCGGGATAATTCACCCCTCCACTTT.

J is TRBJ1-2 and V is TRBV5-6, with a tentative D call TRBD1 (6 bases). CDR3 length: 13 amino acids. Trimming cost V 1 base and J 8 bases, with 12 bases left between them. Germline V gene sequence: CDR1 SGHDT, CDR2 YYEEEE. CDR3 sequence reads: CASSLQGIHGYTF. The CDR3 coding sequence is TGTGCCAGCAGCTTGCAGGGGATACACGGCTACACCTTC. The full variable domain, completed using reference TRBV5-6 and TRBJ1-2, is DAGVTQSPTHLIKTRGQQVTLRCSPKSGHDTVSWYQQALGQGPQFIFQYYEEEERQRGNFPDRFSGHQFPNYSSELNVNALLLGDSALYLCASSLQGIHGYTFGSGTRLTVV.

V and J are TRBV24-1 and TRBJ1-1; D is unclear. From germline, CDR1 is KGHDR and CDR2 SFDVKD. The V gene lost 3 bases and the J gene lost 7 bases, with 11 bases spanning the gap. This CDR3 contains 13 residues. In DNA form, the CDR3 reads TGTGCCACCAGTGATGGGTCGGAGGGTGAAGCTTTCTTT. Its translation is CATSDGSEGEAFF.

CDR3 nucleotides: TGTGCCAGCAGTCCCCCTATCCTTTCGACTAGCGGGATGGGTAGGTACGAGCAGTACTTC. Protein product: CASSPPILSTSGMGRYEQYF. The chain has TRBV28 and TRBJ2-7; 11 nucleotides line up with TRBD2. The CDR3 sequence is 20 residues long. The V gene's germline CDR1 is MDHEN and CDR2 SYDVKM. The J segment lost 4 bases and the V segment lost 5 bases, leaving 22 bases of the junction unmatched.

The J gene is TRBJ2-7, the V gene TRBV19, with TRBD1 matching over 9 bases. This CDR3 is built from 15 residues. V lost 6 bases and J lost 1; bases outside the gene matches: 7. Germline V lookup: CDR1 LNHDA, CDR2 SQIVND (reference sequence). Here the CDR3 DNA reads TGTGCCAGTAGAGGGATCGACAGGGGGTCCTACGAGCAGTACTTC. Residues: CASRGIDRGSYEQYF.

The chain uses TRBV3-1 (or the pseudogene TRBV3-2) and TRBJ2-7, with 9 bases lining up with TRBD1. The CDR3 has 15 amino acids. Germline CDR1 reads LGHDT; CDR2 reads YNNKEL (reference sequence). Trimming took 1 base from V and 7 from J; bases not matched to a gene: 8. This CDR3 reads CASSQVGDREDEQYF. The CDR3 DNA reads TGTGCCAGCAGCCAAGTGGGGGACAGGGAAGATGAGCAGTACTTC.

This chain joins TRBV7-2 and TRBJ2-5; the match to TRBD2 covers 12 bases. Unmatched junction bases numbered 10, after V lost 5 bases and J lost 3 bases. The germline V gene has CDR1 SGHTA and CDR2 FQGNSA. The CDR3 extends over 17 amino acids. The CDR3 DNA is TGTGCCAGCAGCCCAAGGCCGAGGACTAGCGGGAAAGAGACCCAGTACTTC. It codes for CASSPRPRTSGKETQYF.

The chain has TRBV5-1 and TRBJ1-2, with TRBD1 matching 10 bases. This CDR3 has 14 residues. Germline V lookup: CDR1 SGHRS, CDR2 YFSETQ. V gave up 4 bases and J gave up 6 bases; unmatched junction bases: 6. The CDR3 reads CASSPPDRGNGYTF. CDR3 nucleotide sequence: TGCGCCAGCAGCCCCCCGGACAGGGGGAATGGCTACACCTTC.

This rearrangement joins TRBV7-2 to TRBJ1-1; the D is unclear. Looked up from germline, CDR1 is SGHTA and CDR2 is FQGNSA. This CDR3 is built from 15 residues. With 5 bases removed from V and 0 bases from J, the gap between germline ends came to 13 bases. The DNA of the CDR3 is TGTGCCAGCAGCCCGGTGAGCAATGTGAACACTGAAGCTTTCTTT. This gives the protein CASSPVSNVNTEAFF.

The chain uses TRBV11-1 and TRBJ2-3, with D possibly TRBD2 on 7 matching bases. The germline V gene encodes CDR1 SGHAT and CDR2 FQDESV (reference sequence). Trimming pared 6 bases from V and 0 bases from J, leaving 16 bases between. This CDR3 is built from 16 residues. In DNA form, the CDR3 reads TGTGCCAGCAGTCCGCGCGGGGGCTCTAGCACAGATACGCAGTATTTT. Encoded protein: CASSPRGGSSTDTQYF. Combining the CDR3 with reference TRBV11-1 and TRBJ2-3 gives the whole variable domain EAEVAQSPRYKITEKSQAVAFWCDPISGHATLYWYRQILGQGPELLVQFQDESVVDDSQLPKDRFSAERLKGVDSTLKIQPAELGDSAMYLCASSPRGGSSTDTQYFGPGTRLTVL.

The V gene is TRBV5-1, the J gene TRBJ1-3, with a tentative D call TRBD1 (6 bases). The germline CDR1 and CDR2 sequences are SGHRS and YFSETQ. Trimming stripped 4 bases from V and 4 bases from J, with 6 bases between. The CDR3 has 12 residues. The CDR3 nucleotides are TGCGCCAGCAGCACAGGGGGAAACACCATATATTTT. Encoded protein: CASSTGGNTIYF.

This clone occurred a few times. V usage is TRBV19 and J usage is TRBJ1-5; the D gene is possibly TRBD1 (5 bases). CDR3 length: 16 residues. V lost 2 bases and J lost 4, with 15 bases in between. Germline values: CDR1 LNHDA, CDR2 SQIVND (reference sequence). CDR3 in DNA: TGTGCCAGTAGTATATCCGTCAGGGTGGGGAATCAGCCCCAGCATTTT. Translation: CASSISVRVGNQPQHF.